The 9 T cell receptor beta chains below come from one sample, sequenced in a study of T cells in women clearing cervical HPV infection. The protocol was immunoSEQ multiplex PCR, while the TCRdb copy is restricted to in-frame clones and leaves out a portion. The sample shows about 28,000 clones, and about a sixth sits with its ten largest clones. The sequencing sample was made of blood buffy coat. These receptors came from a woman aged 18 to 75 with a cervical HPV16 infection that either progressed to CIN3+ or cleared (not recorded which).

The CDR3 loop is CSARPPSGGTDTQYF. The part of the CDR3 DNA that was read is TGCAGTGCTAGACCCCCTAGCGGCGGCACAGATACG. The genes are TRBV20-1 and TRBJ2-3; TRBD2 aligns across 7 bases. Read coverage stops 3 residues before the CDR3 terminus; the germline J gene supplies the remainder. The CDR3 totals 15 residues. Germline values: CDR1 DFQATT, CDR2 SNEGSKA (reference sequence). Germline trimming cut 2 bases from V and 1 base from J; bases unmatched to any gene: 6.

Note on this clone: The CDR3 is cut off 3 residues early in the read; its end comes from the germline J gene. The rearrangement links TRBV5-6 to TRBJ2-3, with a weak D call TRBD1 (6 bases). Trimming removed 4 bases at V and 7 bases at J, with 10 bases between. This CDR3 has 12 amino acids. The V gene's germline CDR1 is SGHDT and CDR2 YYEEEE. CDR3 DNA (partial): TGTGCCAGCAGCGGCGGACAGAATACG. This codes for CASSGGQNT. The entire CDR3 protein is CASSGGQNTQYF.

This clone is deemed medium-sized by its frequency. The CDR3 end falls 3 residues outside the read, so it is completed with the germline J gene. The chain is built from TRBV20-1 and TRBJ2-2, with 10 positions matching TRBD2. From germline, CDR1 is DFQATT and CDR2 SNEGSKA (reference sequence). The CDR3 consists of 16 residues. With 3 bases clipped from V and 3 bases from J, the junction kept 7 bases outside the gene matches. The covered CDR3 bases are TGCAGTGCTAGGGAACCTAGCGGGGGCGACACCGGGGAG. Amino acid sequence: CSAREPSGGDTGE. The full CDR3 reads CSAREPSGGDTGELFF.

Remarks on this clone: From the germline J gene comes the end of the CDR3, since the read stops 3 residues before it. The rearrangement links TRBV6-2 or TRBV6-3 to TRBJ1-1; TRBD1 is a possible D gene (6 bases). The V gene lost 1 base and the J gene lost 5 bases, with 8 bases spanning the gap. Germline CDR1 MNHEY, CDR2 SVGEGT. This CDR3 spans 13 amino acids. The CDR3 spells CASSYYDRTEAFF. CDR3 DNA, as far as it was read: TGTGCCAGCAGTTACTACGACAGGACTGAA.

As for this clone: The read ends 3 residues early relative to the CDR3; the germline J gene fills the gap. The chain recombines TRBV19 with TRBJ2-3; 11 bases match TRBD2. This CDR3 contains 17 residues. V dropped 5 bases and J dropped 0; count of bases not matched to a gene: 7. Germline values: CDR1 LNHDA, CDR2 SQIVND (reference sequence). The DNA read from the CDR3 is TGTGCCAGTAGTCCCAGACTAGCGGGGTCTAGCACAGATACG. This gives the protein CASSPRLAGSSTDT. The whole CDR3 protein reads CASSPRLAGSSTDTQYF.

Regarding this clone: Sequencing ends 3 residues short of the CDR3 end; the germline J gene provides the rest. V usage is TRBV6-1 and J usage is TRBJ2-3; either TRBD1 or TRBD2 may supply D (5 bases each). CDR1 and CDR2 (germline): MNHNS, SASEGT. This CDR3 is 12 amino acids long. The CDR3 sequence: CASSELGETQYF. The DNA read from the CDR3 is TGTGCCAGCAGTGAACTAGGGGAGACG.

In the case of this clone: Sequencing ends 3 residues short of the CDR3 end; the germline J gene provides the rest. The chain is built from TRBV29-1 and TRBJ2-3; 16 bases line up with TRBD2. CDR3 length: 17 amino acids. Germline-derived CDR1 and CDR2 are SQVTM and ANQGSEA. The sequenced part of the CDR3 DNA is TGCAGCGTTGAAGGAGGGACTAGCGGGGGGGCCCAAGAGACG. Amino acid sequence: CSVEGGTSGGAQET. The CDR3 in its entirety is CSVEGGTSGGAQETQYF.

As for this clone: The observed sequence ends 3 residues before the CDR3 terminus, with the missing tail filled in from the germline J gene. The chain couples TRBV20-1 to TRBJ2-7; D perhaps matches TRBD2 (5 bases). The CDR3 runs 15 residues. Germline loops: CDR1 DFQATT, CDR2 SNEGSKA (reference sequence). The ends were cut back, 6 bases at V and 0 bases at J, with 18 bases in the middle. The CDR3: CSAPSRLSSSYEQYF. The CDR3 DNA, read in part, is TGCAGTGCCCCTAGCCGACTCTCAAGCTCCTACGAG.

Incomplete CDR3 DNA: TGCAGTGCTAGACTTGCGGGAAGCACAGATACG. The encoded protein is CSARLAGSTDT. The CDR3 as a whole reads CSARLAGSTDTQYF. This chain joins TRBV20-1 and TRBJ2-3, with D perhaps matching TRBD2 (6 bases). Coverage ceases 3 residues before the CDR3 finishes, and the germline J gene fills in the end. Germline values: CDR1 DFQATT, CDR2 SNEGSKA (reference sequence). V was pared by 2 bases and J by 0 bases, with 9 bases between. This CDR3 comprises 14 residues.